This T cell receptor beta chain appears in the sequencing data of a study of identical twins. Via MiXCR, TCRdb re-called the 5' RACE reads, giving one row per CDR3 protein. This table has fewer than 450,000 distinct CDR3 sequences, roughly 9% appearing once. Study conclusions and caveats: Part of the zero-insertion signal could reflect confounding by invariant MAIT and iNKT cells.

The CDR3 totals 17 residues. V lost 5 bases and J lost 4, with 21 bases in between. This clonotype was recorded at least ten times. Antigen specificity is unknown. This clonotype was obtained from a woman in her fifties or sixties in good health. The rearrangement links TRBV12-3 or TRBV12-4 to TRBJ1-3; D is ambiguous. Sequencing was carried out using naive T cells sorted from blood. The CDR3 loop is CASSGPDSYRWGNTIYF. DNA of the CDR3: TGTGCCAGCAGTGGCCCGGACTCCTACCGCTGGGGAAACACCATATATTTT.